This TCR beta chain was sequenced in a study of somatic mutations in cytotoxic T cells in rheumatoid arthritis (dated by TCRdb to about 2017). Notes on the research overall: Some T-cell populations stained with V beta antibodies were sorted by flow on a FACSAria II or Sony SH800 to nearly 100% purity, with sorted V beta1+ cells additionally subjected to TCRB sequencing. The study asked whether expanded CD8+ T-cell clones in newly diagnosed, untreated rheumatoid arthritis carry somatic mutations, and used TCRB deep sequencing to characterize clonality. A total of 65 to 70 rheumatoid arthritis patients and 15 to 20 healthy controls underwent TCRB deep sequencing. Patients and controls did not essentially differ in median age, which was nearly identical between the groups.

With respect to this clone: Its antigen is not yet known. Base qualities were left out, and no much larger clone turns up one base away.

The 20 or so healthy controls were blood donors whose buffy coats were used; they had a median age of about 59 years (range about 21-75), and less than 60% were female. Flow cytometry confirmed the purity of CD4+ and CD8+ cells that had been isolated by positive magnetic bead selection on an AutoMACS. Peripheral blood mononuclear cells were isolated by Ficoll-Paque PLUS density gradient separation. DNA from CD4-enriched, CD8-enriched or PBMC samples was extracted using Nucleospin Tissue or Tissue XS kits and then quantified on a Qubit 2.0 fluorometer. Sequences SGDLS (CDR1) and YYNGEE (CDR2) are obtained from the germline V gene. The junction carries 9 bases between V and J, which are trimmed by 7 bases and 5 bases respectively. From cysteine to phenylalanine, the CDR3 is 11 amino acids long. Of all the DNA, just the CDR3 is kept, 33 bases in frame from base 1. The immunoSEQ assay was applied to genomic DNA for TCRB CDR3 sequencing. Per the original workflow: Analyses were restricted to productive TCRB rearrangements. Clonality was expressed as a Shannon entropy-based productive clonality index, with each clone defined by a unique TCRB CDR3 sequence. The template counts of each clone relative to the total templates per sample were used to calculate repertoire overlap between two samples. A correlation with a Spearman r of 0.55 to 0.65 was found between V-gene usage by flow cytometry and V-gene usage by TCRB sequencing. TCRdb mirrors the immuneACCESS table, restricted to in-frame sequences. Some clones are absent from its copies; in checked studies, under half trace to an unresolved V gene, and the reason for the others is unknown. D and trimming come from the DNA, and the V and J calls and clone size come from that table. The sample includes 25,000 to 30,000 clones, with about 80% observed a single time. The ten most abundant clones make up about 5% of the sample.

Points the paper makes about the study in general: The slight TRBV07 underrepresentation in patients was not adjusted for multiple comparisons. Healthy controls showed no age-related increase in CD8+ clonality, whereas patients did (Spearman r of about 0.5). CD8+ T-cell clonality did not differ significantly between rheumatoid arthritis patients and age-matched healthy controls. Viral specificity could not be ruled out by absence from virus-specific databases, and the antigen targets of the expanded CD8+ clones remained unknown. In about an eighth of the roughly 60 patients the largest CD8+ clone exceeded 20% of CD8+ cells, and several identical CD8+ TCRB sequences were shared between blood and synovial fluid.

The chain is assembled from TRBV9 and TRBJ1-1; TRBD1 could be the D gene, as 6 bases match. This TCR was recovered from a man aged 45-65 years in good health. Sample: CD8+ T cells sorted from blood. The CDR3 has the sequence CASGGRTEAFF. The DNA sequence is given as TGTGCCAGCGGGGGCAGGACTGAAGCTTTCTTT.